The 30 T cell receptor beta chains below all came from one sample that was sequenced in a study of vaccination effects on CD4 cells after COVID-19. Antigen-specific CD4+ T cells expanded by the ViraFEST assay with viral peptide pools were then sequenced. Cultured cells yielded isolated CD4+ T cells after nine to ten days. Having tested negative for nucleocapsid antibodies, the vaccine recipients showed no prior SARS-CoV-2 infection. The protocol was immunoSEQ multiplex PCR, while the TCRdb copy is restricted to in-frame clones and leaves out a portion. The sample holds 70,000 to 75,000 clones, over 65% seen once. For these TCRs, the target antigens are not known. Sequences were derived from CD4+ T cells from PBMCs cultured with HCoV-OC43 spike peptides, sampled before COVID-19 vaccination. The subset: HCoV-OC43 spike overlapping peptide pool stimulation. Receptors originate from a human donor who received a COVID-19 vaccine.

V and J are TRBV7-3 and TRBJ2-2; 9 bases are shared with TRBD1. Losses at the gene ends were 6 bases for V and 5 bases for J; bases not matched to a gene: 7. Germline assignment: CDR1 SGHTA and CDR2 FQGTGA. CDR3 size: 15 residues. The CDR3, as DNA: TGTGCCAGCAGTCTAACAGGGGGCGCGACCGGGGAGCTGTTTTTT. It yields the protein CASSLTGGATGELFF.

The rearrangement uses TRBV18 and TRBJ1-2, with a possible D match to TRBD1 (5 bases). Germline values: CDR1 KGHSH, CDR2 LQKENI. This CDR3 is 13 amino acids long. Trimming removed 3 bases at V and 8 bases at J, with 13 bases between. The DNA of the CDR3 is TGTGCCAGCTCACCGGTCGGGGACGGAGGCTACACCTTC. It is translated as CASSPVGDGGYTF.

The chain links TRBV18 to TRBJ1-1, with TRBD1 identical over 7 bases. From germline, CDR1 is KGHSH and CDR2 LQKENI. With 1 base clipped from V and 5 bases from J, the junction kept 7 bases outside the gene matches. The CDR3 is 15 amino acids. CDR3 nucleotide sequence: TGTGCCAGCTCACCACGGGGACAGTTGGGGACTGAAGCTTTCTTT. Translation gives CASSPRGQLGTEAFF.

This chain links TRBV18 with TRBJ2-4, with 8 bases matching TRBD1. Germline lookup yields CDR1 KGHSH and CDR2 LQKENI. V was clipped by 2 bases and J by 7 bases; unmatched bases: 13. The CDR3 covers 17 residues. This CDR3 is CASSPYATGDAVNIQYF. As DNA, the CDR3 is TGTGCCAGCTCACCATATGCGACAGGGGACGCGGTTAACATTCAGTACTTC.

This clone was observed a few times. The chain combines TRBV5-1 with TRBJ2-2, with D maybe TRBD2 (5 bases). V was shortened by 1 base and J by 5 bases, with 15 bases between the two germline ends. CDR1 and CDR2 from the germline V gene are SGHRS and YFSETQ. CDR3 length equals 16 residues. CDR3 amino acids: CASSLSVSPGTGELFF. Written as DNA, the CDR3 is TGCGCCAGCAGCTTGTCCGTTTCCCCGGGAACCGGGGAGCTGTTTTTT.

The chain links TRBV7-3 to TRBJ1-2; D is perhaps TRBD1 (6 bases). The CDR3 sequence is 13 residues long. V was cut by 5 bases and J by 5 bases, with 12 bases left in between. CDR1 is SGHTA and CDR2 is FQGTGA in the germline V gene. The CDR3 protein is CASSDKQGYGYTF. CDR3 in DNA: TGTGCCAGCAGCGATAAACAGGGTTATGGCTACACCTTC. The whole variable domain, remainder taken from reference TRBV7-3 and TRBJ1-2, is GAGVSQTPSNKVTEKGKYVELRCDPISGHTALYWYRQSLGQGPEFLIYFQGTGAADDSGLPNDRFFAVRPEGSVSTLKIQRTERGDSAVYLCASSDKQGYGYTFGSGTRLTVV.

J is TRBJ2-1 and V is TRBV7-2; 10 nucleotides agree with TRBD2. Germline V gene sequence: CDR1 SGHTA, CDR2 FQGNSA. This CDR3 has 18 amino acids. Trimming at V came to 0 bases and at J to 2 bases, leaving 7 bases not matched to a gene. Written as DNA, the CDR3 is TGTGCCAGCAGCTTAGCCGGTAGCGGGGGGAATGCCTACAATGAGCAGTTCTTC. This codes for CASSLAGSGGNAYNEQFF. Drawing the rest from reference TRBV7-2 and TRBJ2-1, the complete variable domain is GAGVSQSPSNKVTEKGKDVELRCDPISGHTALYWYRQSLGQGLEFLIYFQGNSAPDKSGLPSDRFSAERTGGSVSTLTIQRTQQEDSAVYLCASSLAGSGGNAYNEQFFGPGTRLTVL.

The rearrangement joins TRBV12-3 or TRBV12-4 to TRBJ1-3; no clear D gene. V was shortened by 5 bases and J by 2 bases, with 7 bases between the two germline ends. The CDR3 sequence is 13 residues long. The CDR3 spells CASSPSAGNTIYF. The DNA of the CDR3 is TGTGCCAGCAGTCCATCCGCTGGAAACACCATATATTTT.

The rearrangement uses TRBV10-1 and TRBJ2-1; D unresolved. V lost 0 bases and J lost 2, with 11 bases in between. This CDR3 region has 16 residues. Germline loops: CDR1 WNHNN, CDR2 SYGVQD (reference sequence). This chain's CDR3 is CASSESPAVTYNEQFF. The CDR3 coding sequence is TGCGCCAGCAGTGAGTCTCCAGCCGTGACCTACAATGAGCAGTTCTTC.

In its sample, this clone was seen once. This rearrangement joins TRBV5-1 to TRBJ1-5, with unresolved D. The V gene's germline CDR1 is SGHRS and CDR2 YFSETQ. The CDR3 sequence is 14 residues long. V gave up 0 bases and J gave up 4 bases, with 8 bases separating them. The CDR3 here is CASSLEGGNQPQHF. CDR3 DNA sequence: TGCGCCAGCAGCTTGGAGGGCGGTAATCAGCCCCAGCATTTT.

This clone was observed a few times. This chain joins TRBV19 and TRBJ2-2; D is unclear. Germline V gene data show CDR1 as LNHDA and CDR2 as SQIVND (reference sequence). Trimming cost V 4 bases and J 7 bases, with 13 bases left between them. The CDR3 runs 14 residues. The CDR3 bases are TGTGCCAGTAGTACAGTACGCGATCTCGGGGAGCTGTTTTTT. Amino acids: CASSTVRDLGELFF.

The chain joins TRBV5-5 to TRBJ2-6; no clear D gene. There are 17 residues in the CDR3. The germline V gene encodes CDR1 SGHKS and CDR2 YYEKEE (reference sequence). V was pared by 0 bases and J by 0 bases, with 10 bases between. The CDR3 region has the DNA TGTGCCAGCAGCTTGGATGCAAGGGTCTCTGGGGCCAACGTCCTGACTTTC. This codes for CASSLDARVSGANVLTF.

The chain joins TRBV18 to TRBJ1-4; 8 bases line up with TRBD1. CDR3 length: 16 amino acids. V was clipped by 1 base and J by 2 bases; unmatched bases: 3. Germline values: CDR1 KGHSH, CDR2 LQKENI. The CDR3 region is CASSPRQGATNEKLFF. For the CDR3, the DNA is TGTGCCAGCTCACCACGGCAGGGGGCGACTAATGAAAAACTGTTTTTT.

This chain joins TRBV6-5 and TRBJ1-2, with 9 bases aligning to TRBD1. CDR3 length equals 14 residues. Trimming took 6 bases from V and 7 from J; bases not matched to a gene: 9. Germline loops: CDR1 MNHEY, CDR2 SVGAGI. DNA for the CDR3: TGTGCCAGCAGACTAACAGGGGGCCGGAGTGGCTACACCTTC. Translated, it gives CASRLTGGRSGYTF.

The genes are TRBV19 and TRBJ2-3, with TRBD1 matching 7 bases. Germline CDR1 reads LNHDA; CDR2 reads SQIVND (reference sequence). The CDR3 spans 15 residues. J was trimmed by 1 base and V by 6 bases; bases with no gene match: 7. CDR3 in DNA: TGTGCCAGTAGGCACAGGGGTGGGGGCACAGATACGCAGTATTTT. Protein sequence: CASRHRGGGTDTQYF.

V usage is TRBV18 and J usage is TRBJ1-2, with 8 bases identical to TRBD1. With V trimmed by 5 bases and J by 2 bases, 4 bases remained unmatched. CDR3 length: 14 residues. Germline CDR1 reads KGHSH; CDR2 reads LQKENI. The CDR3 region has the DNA TGTGCCAGCTCATCGACAGGGGACAACTATGGCTACACCTTC. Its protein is CASSSTGDNYGYTF.

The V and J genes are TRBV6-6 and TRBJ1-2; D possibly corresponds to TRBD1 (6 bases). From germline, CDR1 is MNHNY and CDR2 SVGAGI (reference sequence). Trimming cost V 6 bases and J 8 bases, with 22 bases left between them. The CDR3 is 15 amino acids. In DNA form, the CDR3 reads TGTGCCAGCAGACGATACCAGACAGGCGACTCAGGCTACACCTTC. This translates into CASRRYQTGDSGYTF.

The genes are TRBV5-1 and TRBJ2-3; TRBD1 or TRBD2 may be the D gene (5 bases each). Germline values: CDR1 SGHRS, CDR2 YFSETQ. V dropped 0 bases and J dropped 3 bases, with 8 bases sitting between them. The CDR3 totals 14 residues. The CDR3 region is CASSLDRRTDTQYF. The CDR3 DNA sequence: TGCGCCAGCAGCTTGGACAGGAGGACAGATACGCAGTATTTT.

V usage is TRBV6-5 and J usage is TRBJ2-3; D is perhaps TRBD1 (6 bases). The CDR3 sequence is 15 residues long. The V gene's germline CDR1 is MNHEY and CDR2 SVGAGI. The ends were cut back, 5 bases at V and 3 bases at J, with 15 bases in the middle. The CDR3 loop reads CASSHTGTPTDTQYF. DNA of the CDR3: TGTGCCAGCAGTCATACGGGGACACCTACAGATACGCAGTATTTT.

This CDR3 reads CASRRANTQYF. The CDR3 DNA reads as TGTGCCAGCAGGAGGGCAAATACGCAGTATTTT. The chain employs TRBV6-5 and TRBJ2-3, with D perhaps matching TRBD2 (5 bases). Per the germline V gene, CDR1 is MNHEY and CDR2 is SVGAGI. V was pared by 6 bases and J by 7 bases, with 8 bases between. CDR3 size: 11 residues.

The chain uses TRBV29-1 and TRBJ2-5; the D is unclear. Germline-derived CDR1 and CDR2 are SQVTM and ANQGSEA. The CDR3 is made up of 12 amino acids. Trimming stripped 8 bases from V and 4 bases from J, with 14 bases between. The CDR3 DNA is TGCAGCTTAGGGATTACGGGAGAGACCCAGTACTTC. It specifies CSLGITGETQYF.

The CDR3 DNA reads TGCGCCAGCAGTTTAGGGGACAGGCGGTCCGACACCTTC. This sequence encodes CASSLGDRRSDTF. The chain employs TRBV5-1 and TRBJ1-2; 8 nucleotides align to TRBD1. With V trimmed by 5 bases and J by 12 bases, 12 bases remained unmatched. CDR1 is SGHRS, CDR2 YFSETQ, per germline. The CDR3 is made up of 13 amino acids.

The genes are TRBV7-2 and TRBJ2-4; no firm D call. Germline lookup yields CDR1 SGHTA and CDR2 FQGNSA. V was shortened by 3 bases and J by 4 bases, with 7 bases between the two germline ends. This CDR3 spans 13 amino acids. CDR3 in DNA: TGTGCCAGCAGCTTTGATCCTAAAAACATTCAGTACTTC. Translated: CASSFDPKNIQYF.

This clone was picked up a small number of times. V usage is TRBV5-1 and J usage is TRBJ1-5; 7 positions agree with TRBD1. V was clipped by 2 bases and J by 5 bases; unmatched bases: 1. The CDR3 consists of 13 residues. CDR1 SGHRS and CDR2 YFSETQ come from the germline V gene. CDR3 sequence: CASSFGQDQPQHF. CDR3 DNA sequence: TGCGCCAGCAGCTTTGGACAGGATCAGCCCCAGCATTTT.

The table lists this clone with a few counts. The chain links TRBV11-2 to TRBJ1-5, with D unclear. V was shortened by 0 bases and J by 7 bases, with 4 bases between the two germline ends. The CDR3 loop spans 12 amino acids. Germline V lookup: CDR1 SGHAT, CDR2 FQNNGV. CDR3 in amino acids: CASSLEGQPQHF. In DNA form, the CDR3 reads TGTGCCAGCAGCTTAGAGGGGCAGCCCCAGCATTTT.

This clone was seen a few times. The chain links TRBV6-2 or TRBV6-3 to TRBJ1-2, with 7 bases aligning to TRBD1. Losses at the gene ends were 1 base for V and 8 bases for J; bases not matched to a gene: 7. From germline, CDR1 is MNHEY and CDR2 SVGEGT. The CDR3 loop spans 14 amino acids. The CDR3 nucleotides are TGTGCCAGCAGTTACTGGCCAGGGGGTGGAGGCTACACCTTC. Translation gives CASSYWPGGGGYTF.

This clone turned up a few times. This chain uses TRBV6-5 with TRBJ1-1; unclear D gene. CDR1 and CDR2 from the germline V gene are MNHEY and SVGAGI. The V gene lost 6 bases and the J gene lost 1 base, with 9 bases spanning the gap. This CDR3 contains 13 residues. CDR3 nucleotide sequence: TGTGCCAGCAGGCTCGATGCGAACACTGAAGCTTTCTTT. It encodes CASRLDANTEAFF.

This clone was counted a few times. This CDR3 reads CASSPGTGEYSPLHF. The CDR3 DNA follows: TGTGCCAGCAGTCCGGGGACAGGGGAATACTCACCCCTCCACTTT. The rearrangement joins TRBV27 to TRBJ1-6; 10 bases match TRBD1. Germline V CDR1 and CDR2: MNHEY, SMNVEV (reference sequence). CDR3 length: 15 amino acids. The V and J ends lost 5 bases and 10 bases, in that order; junction bases with no gene match: 8.

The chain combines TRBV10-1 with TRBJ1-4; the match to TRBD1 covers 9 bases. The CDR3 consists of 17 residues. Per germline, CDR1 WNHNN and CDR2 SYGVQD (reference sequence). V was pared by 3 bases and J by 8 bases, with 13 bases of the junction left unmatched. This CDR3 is CASSDRVEGQGMEKLFF. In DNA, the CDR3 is TGCGCCAGCAGTGACCGGGTCGAGGGACAGGGTATGGAAAAACTGTTTTTT.

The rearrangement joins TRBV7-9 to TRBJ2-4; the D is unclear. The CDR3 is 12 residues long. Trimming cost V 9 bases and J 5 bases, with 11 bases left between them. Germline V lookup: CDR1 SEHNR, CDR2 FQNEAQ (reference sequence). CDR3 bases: TGTGCCAGTGAACGGGTGGAAAACATTCAGTACTTC. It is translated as CASERVENIQYF.